These T cell receptor beta chains were read from a single sample in a study of beta chain features in type 1 diabetes. Sequenced by immunoSEQ multiplex PCR; TCRdb stores in-frame clones only, minus some. Here the sample spans 130,000 to 150,000 clones, about 51% being singletons. The sample was Tregs from blood. The receptors originated from a man younger than 35 in good health. Each CDR3 is given with its conserved first and last residue. Fields, in order: clone size, V gene, D gene, J gene, CDR3 DNA, CDR3 protein. The D gene is left open where the match is weak. Only some rows state a clone size, as once, few, many or a class for expanded clones.

size: NA
V: TRBV7-2
D: TRBD1
J: TRBJ1-1
DNA: TGTGCCAGCAGCCGCTCGACAGGGGAGGACACTGAAGCTTTCTTT
CDR3: CASSRSTGEDTEAFF

size: NA
V: TRBV7-3
D: TRBD2
J: TRBJ2-1
DNA: TGTGCCAGCAGCTCTAGCGGGGGGGCGGCTGAGCAGTTCTTC
CDR3: CASSSSGGAAEQFF

size: NA
V: TRBV29-1
D: TRBD1
J: TRBJ2-7
DNA: TGCAGCGCCCGGACAGGGAGTGGGCACGAGCAGTACTTC
CDR3: CSARTGSGHEQYF

size: NA
V: TRBV7-6
D: TRBD2
J: TRBJ2-3
DNA: TGTGCCAGCAGCTTCAGGACGGGGGGGGATACGCAGTATTTT
CDR3: CASSFRTGGDTQYF

size: NA
V: TRBV29-1
D: NA
J: TRBJ2-1
DNA: TGCAGCGTCCAGGGAGGTCGATTATTCGATGAGCAGTTCTTC
CDR3: CSVQGGRLFDEQFF

size: few
V: TRBV29-1
D: NA
J: TRBJ1-2
DNA: TGCAGCGTCCTATTGGGCAGGTGGTCCAGCTACACCTTC
CDR3: CSVLLGRWSSYTF

size: once
V: TRBV7-9
D: NA
J: TRBJ2-5
DNA: TGTGCCAGCAGCTTAGGCTGGCGGGAGACCCAGTACTTC
CDR3: CASSLGWRETQYF

size: few
V: TRBV7-2
D: NA
J: TRBJ1-1
DNA: TGTGCCAGCAGCTTAGGGGTCAGGTGGAACACTGAAGCTTTCTTT
CDR3: CASSLGVRWNTEAFF

size: few
V: TRBV2
D: TRBD2
J: TRBJ2-1
DNA: TGTGCCAGCAGTGAAAGACTAGCGGGAGTACGTGAGCAGTTCTTC
CDR3: CASSERLAGVREQFF

size: NA
V: TRBV5-1
D: NA
J: TRBJ1-5
DNA: TGCGCCAGCAGCTGGGCCGCGGGCGGGGAGCCCCAGCATTTT
CDR3: CASSWAAGGEPQHF

size: NA
V: TRBV7-9
D: TRBD1
J: TRBJ1-1
DNA: TGTGCCAGCAGCTTAGCGTACGACAGGGGGAGTTTAAAGAACACTGAAGCTTTCTTT
CDR3: CASSLAYDRGSLKNTEAFF

size: NA
V: TRBV7-6
D: NA
J: TRBJ1-6
DNA: TGTGCCAGCAGCTCCCTGGTCGTGAGCTCCTATAATTCACCCCTCCACTTT
CDR3: CASSSLVVSSYNSPLHF

size: few
V: TRBV28
D: NA
J: TRBJ1-5
DNA: TGTGCCAGCAGTTCCCACCCAGGGGCCAGCAATCAGCCCCAGCATTTT
CDR3: CASSSHPGASNQPQHF

size: NA
V: TRBV4-3
D: NA
J: TRBJ1-1
DNA: TGCGCCAGCAGCCGGAGATTCAGGTTTCGAGGGACTGAAGCTTTCTTT
CDR3: CASSRRFRFRGTEAFF

size: few
V: TRBV5-4
D: NA
J: TRBJ2-7
DNA: TGTGCCAGCAGCTTACGGGGGGCATCCGAGCAGTACTTC
CDR3: CASSLRGASEQYF

size: NA
V: TRBV28
D: TRBD2
J: TRBJ2-2
DNA: TGTGCCAGCAGGGTAGCGGGAGATGACCGGGAGCTGTTTTTT
CDR3: CASRVAGDDRELFF

size: NA
V: TRBV7-9
D: TRBD1
J: TRBJ2-7
DNA: TGTGCCAGCAGTCGGGACAGGCTACCGGCCTACGAGCAGTACTTC
CDR3: CASSRDRLPAYEQYF

size: few
V: TRBV19
D: NA
J: TRBJ2-6
DNA: TGTGCCAGTAGCCCCCCCGGGGCTGGGGCCAACGTCCTGACTTTC
CDR3: CASSPPGAGANVLTF

size: once
V: TRBV19
D: TRBD1
J: TRBJ1-2
DNA: TGTGCCAGTAGATCGGGACAGGAGTATGGCTACACCTTC
CDR3: CASRSGQEYGYTF

size: NA
V: TRBV6-5
D: NA
J: TRBJ2-3
DNA: TGTGCCACCGCCGGGTGGGATACGCAGTATTTT
CDR3: CATAGWDTQYF

size: few
V: TRBV11-2
D: NA
J: TRBJ2-5
DNA: TGTGCCAGCAGCTTAGGTACCGCGTTCCGGGAGACCCAGTACTTC
CDR3: CASSLGTAFRETQYF

size: NA
V: TRBV29-1
D: TRBD1
J: TRBJ1-2
DNA: TGCAGCGTAACACCCGCGGGACAGGTCTTCTATGGCTACACCTTC
CDR3: CSVTPAGQVFYGYTF

size: NA
V: TRBV27
D: TRBD2
J: TRBJ2-7
DNA: TGTGCCAGCAGTTTAGCTAGCGGGAGCTACGAGCAGTACTTC
CDR3: CASSLASGSYEQYF

size: NA
V: TRBV19
D: NA
J: TRBJ1-1
DNA: TGTGCCAGTAGTATATATCTTCAGGTTTGGAACACTGAAGCTTTCTTT
CDR3: CASSIYLQVWNTEAFF

size: NA
V: TRBV12-5
D: TRBD2
J: TRBJ2-1
DNA: TGTGCTAGTGGTTTAGACCTACTAGCGGGAGGACCCTACAATGAGCAGTTCTTC
CDR3: CASGLDLLAGGPYNEQFF

size: NA
V: TRBV18
D: TRBD1
J: TRBJ1-1
DNA: TGTGCCAGCTCACCACAGGGGGCCCCTCAACATTCAGAAGCTTTCTTT
CDR3: CASSPQGAPQHSEAFF

size: few
V: TRBV6-6
D: TRBD2
J: TRBJ2-7
DNA: TGTGCCAGCAATTTAAGCGGGAGCTCCTACGAGCAGTACTTC
CDR3: CASNLSGSSYEQYF

size: few
V: TRBV30
D: NA
J: TRBJ1-1
DNA: TGTGCCTGGGATAGACAGATGAACACTGAAGCTTTCTTT
CDR3: CAWDRQMNTEAFF

size: NA
V: TRBV5-4
D: TRBD2
J: TRBJ2-1
DNA: TGTGCCAGCAGCATCGGGGGGGCACACAATGAGCAGTTCTTC
CDR3: CASSIGGAHNEQFF

size: few
V: TRBV7-2
D: NA
J: TRBJ1-1
DNA: TGTGCCAGCAGCTTATTCGGACGGGGAGCTTTCTTT
CDR3: CASSLFGRGAFF

size: NA
V: TRBV29-1
D: NA
J: TRBJ2-7
DNA: TGCAGCGCCGAACGCGGAGGGGAGCAGTACTTC
CDR3: CSAERGGEQYF

size: NA
V: TRBV29-1
D: NA
J: TRBJ2-5
DNA: TGCAGCGCCCGAAAGTCGGCCCAGTACTTC
CDR3: CSARKSAQYF

size: NA
V: TRBV9
D: TRBD1
J: TRBJ2-2
DNA: TGTGCCAGCAGCCCACCGGGACAGGTCAACACCGGGGAGCTGTTTTTT
CDR3: CASSPPGQVNTGELFF

size: few
V: TRBV10-3
D: NA
J: TRBJ1-1
DNA: TGTGCCATCAGGGAGGACATTTACACTGAAGCTTTCTTT
CDR3: CAIREDIYTEAFF

size: once
V: TRBV4-3
D: NA
J: TRBJ1-5
DNA: TGCGCCAGCAGCCAAGACCCCAATAGCAATCAGCCCCAGCATTTT
CDR3: CASSQDPNSNQPQHF

size: few
V: TRBV6-6
D: NA
J: TRBJ2-2
DNA: TGTGCCAGCTGCGGAGGGACCCCCCTTTGGACCGGGGAGCTGTTTTTT
CDR3: CASCGGTPLWTGELFF

size: few
V: TRBV5-1
D: TRBD1
J: TRBJ1-4
DNA: TGCGCCAGCAGCTTCGGACAGGGAATTGAAAAACTGTTTTTT
CDR3: CASSFGQGIEKLFF

size: few
V: TRBV4-1
D: TRBD2
J: TRBJ2-1
DNA: TGCGCCAGCAGCCAAGATCTGAGACTAGCGGGAGGGTACAATGAGCAGTTCTTC
CDR3: CASSQDLRLAGGYNEQFF

size: NA
V: TRBV6-4
D: NA
J: TRBJ2-3
DNA: TGTGCCAGCAGTGACTCCGGGGGTACAGATACGCAGTATTTT
CDR3: CASSDSGGTDTQYF

size: few
V: TRBV27
D: NA
J: TRBJ2-4
DNA: TGTGCCAGCAGTCAACGGGTTAGCAAAAACATTCAGTACTTC
CDR3: CASSQRVSKNIQYF

size: few
V: TRBV7-3
D: TRBD2
J: TRBJ2-2
DNA: TGTGCCAGCAGCACAGGACTAGAGACCACTGGGGAGCTGTTTTTT
CDR3: CASSTGLETTGELFF

size: NA
V: TRBV6-1
D: NA
J: TRBJ1-1
DNA: TGTGCCAGCAGTGAAGCGAGGACTGAAGCTTTCTTT
CDR3: CASSEARTEAFF